This section outlines one T cell receptor beta chain sequence together with its context. The antigen this receptor binds is unknown. Base qualities are not provided; no much larger clone lies one nucleotide away. This sample is drawn from a study of T-cell memory formation after mild COVID-19 (TCRdb year 2021). Turning to the overall study: Most TCR sequence clusters were specific to one of the two donors. Longitudinal TCRalpha and TCRbeta repertoire sequencing tracked T-cell clones expanding and contracting after mild COVID-19 in a couple of donors. Two young, previously healthy adult volunteers made up the cohort, one male and one female. General findings and caveats noted by the study authors: SARS-CoV-2 specificity of the second-wave clones peaking on day 37 was not confirmed. Only a couple of mild cases were covered in the study, and larger cohorts including severe cases with pre-infection samples were considered necessary. The detection of some responding clones in pre-infection memory suggests that pre-existing cross-reactive memory T cells joined the SARS-CoV-2 response. Contracting CD4+ clones turned up mainly in the CM and EM memory subsets, whereas EMRA was where CD8+ clones were enriched. From day 15 to 85, contracting clones showed balanced CD4/CD8 phenotypes, whereas a second wave of clones that expanded from day 15 to 37 leaned towards CD4+.

Reading the germline V gene gives CDR1 MNHEY and CDR2 SVGEGT. The CDR3 holds 12 amino acids from the cysteine to the phenylalanine. Only the CDR3 region is kept as DNA, spanning 36 bases read in frame from base 1. V has 8 bases trimmed and J has 6 bases trimmed; junction bases matching no gene number 2. Ficoll-Paque density gradient centrifugation was the method used to isolate PBMCs. Sequenced using an Illumina NovaSeq 6000. TCRalpha and TCRbeta cDNA libraries were constructed by 5'RACE with constant-segment primers, with sample barcodes and unique molecular identifiers being introduced. Trizol reagent was used to extract RNA from every sample. Amplification of the libraries took two PCR steps, and the second step added a second sample barcode plus Illumina TruSeq adapters. Sequencing of the libraries was done on an Illumina NovaSeq, producing 2 x 150 bp paired-end reads. The published analysis was carried out like this. Demultiplexing of reads and collapsing into UMI-guided consensus sequences were performed with migec v1.2.7. Using mixcr v2.1.11, the UMI consensuses were aligned to TRA and TRB V and J templates and assembled into clonotypes. A clonotype was counted as expanded or contracted only when both edgeR and NoisET called the clonotype significant, with the noise models trained on biological replicates. edgeR calls used a false discovery rate-adjusted p below 0.01 and a log2 fold-change threshold of 1. As an exploratory analysis of dynamics, PCA with hierarchical clustering was applied to max-normalized trajectories of the 1000 most abundant clonotypes. The CD4 or CD8 phenotype of responding clones was assigned using the separately sequenced CD4+ and CD8+ repertoires. TCRdb took the public reads, trimmed them with fastp at Q25, ran MiXCR for clone calling and kept in-frame beta chains. Every CDR3 protein is listed once, alongside the most common genes and DNA of its rows. It is TCRdb's table, rather than the study itself, that gives the V and J calls and clone size. The sample table lists around 320,000 distinct CDR3 sequences, just under 20% of them with a count of one. The ten largest clones add up to more than 20% of the sample.

The specimen was PBMCs or a T cell subset sorted from them (not recorded which). The sequence was collected from a man between 18 and 35 years old who had mild COVID-19 (a few samples of this study predate the infection). The sample titles of this study are shuffled in the database, so cell type and time point are left out; the donor was told from shared clones. The chain is assembled from TRBV6-2 or TRBV6-3 and TRBJ2-1; 9 of the junction bases match TRBD1. The DNA sequence is TGTGCCAGCCGGGACAGGGCCAATGAGCAGTTCTTC. Translation gives CASRDRANEQFF.